Reported below is one TCR beta chain. Its antigen target is currently unknown. The record has no base qualities; no much larger clone is one base away. Explained via the paper, the time point label denotes: newly diagnosed GD, antithyroid drugs for less than 3 months. For both TCR sequencing and RNA sequencing, RNA was extracted from PBMCs using TRIzol. The diagnosis of Graves' disease followed American Thyroid Association guidelines. The patients came from an endocrinology department in Xi'an, China. Each patient gave approximately 9.7 milliliters of peripheral blood, collected in an EDTA anticoagulant tube. Ficoll Paque Plus density gradient separation was used to isolate PBMCs, and no further T cell sorting was performed. An Agilent 2100 Bioanalyzer and agarose gel were used to assess RNA quality, and a NanoDrop 2000 was used to measure RNA concentration. Libraries were built with multiplex PCR. Instrument used: Illumina HiSeq 4000. CDR3 regions were amplified by Arm-PCR with iRepertoire HTBI primers to construct TCR beta libraries. Before sequencing, the PCR products underwent gel purification. On the authors' methods: Gene usage analysis of CDR3 amino acid clonotypes used the approximately 62 TRBV and more than 13 TRBJ segments found across samples. Filtered high-quality paired reads were merged into contigs using COPE and FqMerger. Contigs were aligned with BLAST to IMGT TRBV, TRBD and TRBJ reference genes, and CDR3 was defined per IMGT. Any clonotype with a frequency above 0.1% was counted as a highly expanded clone. Shannon entropy served as the measure of repertoire diversity, while the Gini coefficient captured V-J evenness. Public clonotypes were defined as clonotypes shared by more than one individual. In TCRdb, the public reads were trimmed at Q25 with fastp and aligned with MiXCR, with productive beta chains retained. A single entry per CDR3 protein holds the most common genes and DNA from its merged rows. The V and J calls were determined by TCRdb, not by the authors. Counted in this sample were hundreds of thousands of distinct CDR3 sequences; more than 15% of them appeared once. The ten largest clones take up approximately 25% of the sample.

The sample belongs to a study of regulatory T cells in long-lasting Graves disease (dated by TCRdb to the early 2020s). About the study as a whole: Patients with newly diagnosed Graves' disease had been on antithyroid drugs for under 3 months. Peripheral blood TCR sequencing and RNA sequencing compared persistent Graves' disease patients with newly diagnosed Graves' disease patients. The study was registered as a clinical trial and conducted in China. A total of around 35 samples underwent TCR sequencing: some 13 from persistent and roughly 20 from newly diagnosed Graves' disease patients. Results and caveats for the whole study, not just this receptor: Patients with persistent disease shared more public clonotypes (about 2,700) than newly diagnosed patients did (approximately 990). As a limitation, the authors acknowledged that the small sample size may reduce accuracy. The study examined only peripheral blood because the primary lesion, thyroid tissue, could not be accessed. Persistent Graves' disease patients showed lower TCR Shannon entropy and fewer highly expanded clones than newly diagnosed patients, suggesting clonal expansion. Persistent disease showed preferential use of TRBV28, TRBJ1-2 and TRBJ2-5, whereas newly diagnosed disease favored TRBV20-1 and TRBJ2-1. Sequencing and analysis were limited to the TCR beta chain.

There are 17 amino acids in the CDR3, from cysteine to phenylalanine inclusive. The DNA shown is the 51-base CDR3, in frame from base 1. CDR1 and CDR2, per the germline V gene, are SGHRS and YFSETQ. V is reduced by 0 bases and J by 8 bases, leaving a spacing of 18 bases between them. These sequences were also reported in another study, on T cells in Graves' hyperthyroidism and ophthalmopathy. From that second study: Stable Graves' hyperthyroidism was defined as no progression to ophthalmopathy during 18 months of follow-up. Hyperthyroidism patients were aged 18 to 65 years and newly diagnosed, with disease duration of less than 2 months. The study excluded patients with uncontrolled infections, other autoimmune diseases, pregnancy or lactation. Diagnoses were based on clinical symptoms, serum thyroxine and TRAb, thyroid ultrasound and orbital computed tomography. The TCR CDR3 was subjected to a first round of RT-PCR using the HTBI primer set and the Qiagen OneStep RT-PCR kit. Most expanded thyroid clonotypes (frequency above 0.001) were also detected in blood, suggesting blood repertoires may reflect thyroid immune responses. Ophthalmopathy was separated from stable hyperthyroidism by a 13 V-J signature model, with around 90% sensitivity and around 81% specificity obtained in cross-validation and 80%/75% obtained in testing. In validation, the model predicted progression to ophthalmopathy a median of approximately 6.3 months before onset, with about 71% sensitivity and 72.22% specificity. To identify distinguishing TCR V-J signatures, a discovery cohort of 90 to 100 patients was used, comprising 43 with Graves' ophthalmopathy and around 60 with stable Graves' hyperthyroidism. Whether ophthalmopathy could be predicted prospectively was tested in an independent validation cohort made up of 18 to 20 hyperthyroidism patients plus 17 patients who later progressed to ophthalmopathy. For training and testing, the approximately 92 patients in the discovery cohort were randomly divided in a 7:3 ratio. Thyroid tissue and blood T-cell repertoires from several Graves' hyperthyroidism patients were also compared in the study. Following sampling, methimazole starting at 30 mg daily was given to hyperthyroidism patients, and high-dose intravenous methylprednisolone was given to ophthalmopathy patients. The libraries were constructed in a second round of multiplex PCR and then size-selected and purified. Libraries were sequenced paired-end with 100 bp reads on an Illumina HiSeq2000. SOAPnuke was used to process the raw data, with reads discarded if the reads contained adapters or uncalled bases, had a mean Phred below 15, or lacked an exact constant-primer or identifier match. COPE v1.2.5 was used to merge the high-quality paired reads, and each unique nucleotide sequence was defined as a clonotype. MiTCR v1.1 was used to align the clonotypes against IMGT TRBV, TRBD and TRBJ reference segments. The analysis included only V-J combinations with a frequency above 0.0001, which together covered around 99% of the repertoires. A TCS score was defined as the ratio between F50 (clonal expansion) and ExV (chaos), using BLOSUM62-based TCRdist between CDR3 peptides within each V-J. Welch's t-statistics and random forest reduced around 520 V-J features to around 14, which were used in a naive Bayes classifier (R e1071). Sample size was not statistically predetermined, and investigators were not blinded to group allocation. The paper describes TCR Vbeta CDR3 sequencing of around 130 peripheral blood samples, made up of roughly 45 ophthalmopathy patients, approximately 76 hyperthyroidism patients and 17 progressor patients.

The receptor chain draws on TRBV5-1 and TRBJ1-6; TRBD1 might be the D gene, on 5 matching bases. The sample in question was peripheral blood mononuclear cells (PBMCs), obtained at new diagnosis, from a patient treated with antithyroid drugs. The sequence was collected from a woman between 40 and 65 years old with Graves disease. Donor details come from another sample of the same person, matched by shared clones. The CDR3: CASSLAGGGLVDSPLHF. The bases are TGCGCCAGCAGCTTGGCCGGGGGGGGTCTGGTGGATTCACCCCTCCACTTT. With the rest looked up from the reference TRBV5-1 and TRBJ1-6 genes rather than sequenced, the full variable domain is KAGVTQTPRYLIKTRGQQVTLSCSPISGHRSVSWYQQTPGQGLQFLFEYFSETQRNKGNFPGRFSGRQFSNSRSEMNVSTLELGDSALYLCASSLAGGGLVDSPLHFGNGTRLTVT.